Listed below are T cell receptor beta chains from one sample, sequenced in a study of chemoradiotherapy in HPV16-positive cancers. Clones were read by immunoSEQ multiplex PCR, and TCRdb kept only the in-frame ones, dropping some. This sample has roughly 4,100 clones, with roughly 80% found just once. The sequences come from tumor tissue, collected from a patient who underwent chemoradiotherapy. The receptors derive from a human donor with HPV-associated anogenital cancer. CDR3s include the opening cysteine and the closing phenylalanine or tryptophan. The D gene is left open where the match is weak. Part of the rows lack a size; the others show once, few, many or a class for expanded clones.

>TRBV6-5|TRBD2|.|TRBJ2-1
TGTGCCAGCAGTTACTCGGGAGGGGCGGCCGATGAGCAGTTCTTC
CASSYSGGAADEQFF
>TRBV18|.|.|TRBJ1-2
TGTGCCAGCTCACCTGGGCCCAGGTATGGCTACACCTTC
CASSPGPRYGYTF
>TRBV6-4|.|.|TRBJ2-6
TGTGCCAGCAGTTGGACAGAAAGAGGCCCTCTGGGGGCCAACGTCCTGACTTTC
CASSWTERGPLGANVLTF
>TRBV7-6|.|.|TRBJ2-7
TGTGCCAGCAGCTCCCCTGGGATCTCCTACGAGCAGTACTTC
CASSSPGISYEQYF
>TRBV2|.|.|TRBJ1-6
TGTGCCAGCAGTGAGGTGCAGGAGGTACCCCTCCACTTT
CASSEVQEVPLHF
>TRBV5-8|.|.|TRBJ2-7
TGTGCCAGCAGCTTGGGACTATCTAACAACGAGCAGTACTTC
CASSLGLSNNEQYF
>TRBV7-6|.|.|TRBJ2-7
TGTGCCAGCAGCAAGGGGAAAGAAAACTCCTACGAGCAGTACTTC
CASSKGKENSYEQYF
>TRBV5-1|TRBD1|.|TRBJ2-2
TGCGCCAGCAGCTCCACACCGGGACAGGGGACCGGGGAGCTGTTTTTT
CASSSTPGQGTGELFF
>TRBV27|.|.|TRBJ2-3
TGTGCCAGCAGTTCCGGACTAACTATTTCAGATACGCAGTATTTT
CASSSGLTISDTQYF
>TRBV5-8|.|once|TRBJ2-5
TGTGCCAGCAGCTTACAAGAGGGAGAGACCCAGTACTTC
CASSLQEGETQYF
>TRBV10-3|.|.|TRBJ2-3
TGTGCCATCAGAGGGGGGTCAGGCGGGACAGATACGCAGTATTTT
CAIRGGSGGTDTQYF
>TRBV30|.|.|TRBJ1-2
TGTGCCTGGAGTTATAACCCGGAGGCCCCTAGGAACTATGGCTACACCTTC
CAWSYNPEAPRNYGYTF
>TRBV2|TRBD1|.|TRBJ2-2
TGTGCCAGCAGTGCGGACAGGGGAGCCGGGGAGCTGTTTTTT
CASSADRGAGELFF
>TRBV7-2|TRBD2|.|TRBJ2-7
TGTGCCAGCAGCTTAGATGCGGGGGGGACCTACGAGCAGTACTTC
CASSLDAGGTYEQYF
>TRBV11-1|TRBD1|.|TRBJ2-7
TGTGCCAGCAGCCGGGACAGGGGGTACGAGCAGTACTTC
CASSRDRGYEQYF
>TRBV18|.|.|TRBJ2-2
TGTGCCAGCTCATTCCCCGAAGAGTGGCCCCGCACCGGGGAGCTGTTTTTT
CASSFPEEWPRTGELFF
>TRBV30|.|once|TRBJ1-2
TGTGCCTGGAAATGGGATGGCGGACTCGGTGGCTACACCTTC
CAWKWDGGLGGYTF
>TRBV28|.|few|TRBJ2-7
TGTGCCAGCAGGGCGACTGGTCCGGAGCAGTACTTC
CASRATGPEQYF
>TRBV28|TRBD2|.|TRBJ2-1
TGTGCCAGCAGTTTTTCCGTAGCGGGAGGAGGCTACAATGAGCAGTTCTTC
CASSFSVAGGGYNEQFF
>TRBV5-6|.|.|TRBJ1-1
TGTGCCAGCAGCTTTCCAATTCGGGGACGCAAGGGCGAGAACACTGAAGCTTTCTTT
CASSFPIRGRKGENTEAFF
>TRBV29-1|.|few|TRBJ1-1
TGCAGCGTTGTAGTATGGGCGGGGAACACTGAAGCTTTCTTT
CSVVVWAGNTEAFF
>TRBV5-6|.|.|TRBJ1-2
TGTGCCAGCAGCTTGTTCGGGGGCGGGGGCTACACCTTC
CASSLFGGGGYTF
>TRBV28|.|.|TRBJ1-1
TGTGCCAGCAGCCCCGACCGGTACACTGAAGCTTTCTTT
CASSPDRYTEAFF
>TRBV10-3|TRBD1|.|TRBJ1-1
TGTGCCATCAGCCCGGGACAGGGGTTGAACACTGAAGCTTTCTTT
CAISPGQGLNTEAFF
>TRBV21-1|.|once|TRBJ1-6
TGTGCCAGCAGGAGAGACAGGAGGTTCAATTCACCCCTCCACTTT
CASRRDRRFNSPLHF
>TRBV5-1|TRBD2|.|TRBJ2-3
TGCGCCAGCAGCCGGGGGGACTACCGGGGGGACGCAGATACGCAGTATTTT
CASSRGDYRGDADTQYF
>TRBV9|TRBD2|few|TRBJ2-1
TGTGCCAGCAGCGTGGTAGCGGGAAACAATGAGCAGTTCTTC
CASSVVAGNNEQFF
>TRBV29-1|.|.|TRBJ2-6
TGCAGCATTCTGAACTCTGGGGCCAACGTCCTGACTTTC
CSILNSGANVLTF
>TRBV27|.|.|TRBJ1-6
TGTGCCAGCAGTTTGACAGTATTGGCTAATTCACCCCTCCACTTT
CASSLTVLANSPLHF
>TRBV7-2|.|.|TRBJ1-3
TGTGCCAGCAGCCCACAGGTCTACTCTGGAAACACCATATATTTT
CASSPQVYSGNTIYF
>TRBV6-1|.|.|TRBJ2-6
TGTGCCAGCAGTGTGACTCGCTCTGGGGCCAACGTCCTGACTTTC
CASSVTRSGANVLTF
>TRBV15|TRBD1|.|TRBJ2-1
TGTGCCACCAGCAGAGGGACAGGGGAGGCCAATGAGCAGTTCTTC
CATSRGTGEANEQFF
>TRBV19|.|.|TRBJ2-3
TGTGCCAGTAGTACCACTAGCTACGGCACAGATACGCAGTATTTT
CASSTTSYGTDTQYF